Listed below are T cell receptor beta chains from one sample, sequenced in a study of cytomegalovirus exposure and HLA in healthy donors. Clones were read by immunoSEQ multiplex PCR, and TCRdb kept only the in-frame ones, dropping some. The table lists some 190,000 clones, 65% to 85% of them singletons. Sequenced input: PBMCs. The source is a woman between 18 and 29 years old in good health and CMV-seronegative. Both conserved end residues are part of each CDR3. The order of the fields is clone size, V gene, D gene, J gene, CDR3 DNA, CDR3 protein. A D gene is named only where the DNA matches it firmly. Not all rows give a size; the values are once, few, many and, for expanded clones, a class.

few,TRBV4-1,TRBD2,TRBJ2-5,TGCGCCAGCAGCCAAGATCTGTCGCGGGGGGAAGGGGAGACCCAGTACTTC,CASSQDLSRGEGETQYF
-,TRBV6-1,TRBD1,TRBJ1-3,TGTGCCAGCAGTGCATCCGGACAGGGAAGAAACACCATATATTTT,CASSASGQGRNTIYF
-,TRBV27,-,TRBJ1-2,TGTGCCAGCAGTTTACGGGGAGTTCCCAACTATGGCTACACCTTC,CASSLRGVPNYGYTF
-,TRBV4-3,-,TRBJ1-1,TGCGCCAGCAGCCAAGTGGACAGAAACACTGAAGCTTTCTTT,CASSQVDRNTEAFF
-,TRBV7-9,TRBD1,TRBJ2-7,TGTGCCAGCAGCCCCGGACAGGGTAGGTCCGAGCAGTACTTC,CASSPGQGRSEQYF
-,TRBV9,-,TRBJ2-7,TGTGCCAGCAGCCGGACAATCTACGAGCAGTACTTC,CASSRTIYEQYF
-,TRBV7-2,TRBD2,TRBJ2-3,TGTGCCAGCAGCTTTTCTAGCGGGACAAGAGATACGCAGTATTTT,CASSFSSGTRDTQYF
-,TRBV27,TRBD2,TRBJ2-1,TGTGCCAGCAGCCTTAGCGGGGCTAATGAGCAGTTCTTC,CASSLSGANEQFF
-,TRBV18,-,TRBJ1-1,TGTGCCAGCTCACCTGCGGCGACTTTTGGTGAAGCTTTCTTT,CASSPAATFGEAFF
-,TRBV5-1,-,TRBJ1-1,TGCGCCAGCAGCTTGGAGAGGCAGGGCGAACGCCGCGCTTTCTTT,CASSLERQGERRAFF
-,TRBV19,-,TRBJ2-7,TGTGCCAGTAGTGGGGGCAGAGGCTACGAGCAGTACTTC,CASSGGRGYEQYF
-,TRBV6-4,-,TRBJ1-2,TGTGCCAGCAGTCTTATTGGGACATCCAAGATTGGTGGCTACACCTTC,CASSLIGTSKIGGYTF
few,TRBV10-2,TRBD2,TRBJ2-1,TGCGCCAGCAGTGATACTAGCGGGATTTACAATGAGCAGTTCTTC,CASSDTSGIYNEQFF
-,TRBV19,TRBD1,TRBJ1-6,TGTGCCAGTAGTAGACAGGGTTCGCATTCACCCCTCCACTTT,CASSRQGSHSPLHF
-,TRBV1,-,TRBJ2-5,TGCACCAGCAGCCAGGGGGGGGGTTTCCAAGAGACCCAGTACTTC,CTSSQGGGFQETQYF
few,TRBV11-3,-,TRBJ2-3,TGTGCCAGCAGCTTAGCGAGGGGCACAGATACGCAGTATTTT,CASSLARGTDTQYF
-,TRBV10-2,-,TRBJ1-3,TGCGCCAGCAGTGAGTCTGGCAGGGGAAGTGGAAACACCATATATTTT,CASSESGRGSGNTIYF
-,TRBV29-1,TRBD2,TRBJ2-5,TGCAGCGTCCTAGCGGGGCGTCAAGAGACCCAGTACTTC,CSVLAGRQETQYF
-,TRBV19,-,TRBJ1-5,TGTGCCAGTAGTATAGGCGAGAGTTCCCAGCATTTT,CASSIGESSQHF
-,TRBV30,-,TRBJ2-7,TGTGCCTGGAGCTACCATATTCGTGGACAGTGGTACGAGCAGTACTTC,CAWSYHIRGQWYEQYF
-,TRBV5-1,TRBD1,TRBJ1-6,TGCGCCAGCAGCCCGACGGACAGGAACCTCTATAATTCACCCCTCCACTTT,CASSPTDRNLYNSPLHF